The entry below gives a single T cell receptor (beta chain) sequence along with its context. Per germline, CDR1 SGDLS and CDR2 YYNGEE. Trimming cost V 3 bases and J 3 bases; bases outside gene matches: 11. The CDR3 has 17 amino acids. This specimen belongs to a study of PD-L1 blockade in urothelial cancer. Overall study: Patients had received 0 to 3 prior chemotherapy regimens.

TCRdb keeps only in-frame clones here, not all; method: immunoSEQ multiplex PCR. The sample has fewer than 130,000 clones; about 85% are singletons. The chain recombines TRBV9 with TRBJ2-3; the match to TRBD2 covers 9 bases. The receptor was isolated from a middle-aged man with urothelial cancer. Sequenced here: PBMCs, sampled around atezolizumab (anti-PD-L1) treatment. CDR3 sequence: CASSDGWGLARTDTQYF. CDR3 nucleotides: TGTGCCAGCAGCGATGGGTGGGGACTAGCCAGGACAGATACGCAGTATTTT. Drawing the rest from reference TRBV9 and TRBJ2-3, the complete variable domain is DSGVTQTPKHLITATGQRVTLRCSPRSGDLSVYWYQQSLDQGLQFLIQYYNGEERAKGNILERFSAQQFPDLHSELNLSSLELGDSALYFCASSDGWGLARTDTQYFGPGTRLTVL.